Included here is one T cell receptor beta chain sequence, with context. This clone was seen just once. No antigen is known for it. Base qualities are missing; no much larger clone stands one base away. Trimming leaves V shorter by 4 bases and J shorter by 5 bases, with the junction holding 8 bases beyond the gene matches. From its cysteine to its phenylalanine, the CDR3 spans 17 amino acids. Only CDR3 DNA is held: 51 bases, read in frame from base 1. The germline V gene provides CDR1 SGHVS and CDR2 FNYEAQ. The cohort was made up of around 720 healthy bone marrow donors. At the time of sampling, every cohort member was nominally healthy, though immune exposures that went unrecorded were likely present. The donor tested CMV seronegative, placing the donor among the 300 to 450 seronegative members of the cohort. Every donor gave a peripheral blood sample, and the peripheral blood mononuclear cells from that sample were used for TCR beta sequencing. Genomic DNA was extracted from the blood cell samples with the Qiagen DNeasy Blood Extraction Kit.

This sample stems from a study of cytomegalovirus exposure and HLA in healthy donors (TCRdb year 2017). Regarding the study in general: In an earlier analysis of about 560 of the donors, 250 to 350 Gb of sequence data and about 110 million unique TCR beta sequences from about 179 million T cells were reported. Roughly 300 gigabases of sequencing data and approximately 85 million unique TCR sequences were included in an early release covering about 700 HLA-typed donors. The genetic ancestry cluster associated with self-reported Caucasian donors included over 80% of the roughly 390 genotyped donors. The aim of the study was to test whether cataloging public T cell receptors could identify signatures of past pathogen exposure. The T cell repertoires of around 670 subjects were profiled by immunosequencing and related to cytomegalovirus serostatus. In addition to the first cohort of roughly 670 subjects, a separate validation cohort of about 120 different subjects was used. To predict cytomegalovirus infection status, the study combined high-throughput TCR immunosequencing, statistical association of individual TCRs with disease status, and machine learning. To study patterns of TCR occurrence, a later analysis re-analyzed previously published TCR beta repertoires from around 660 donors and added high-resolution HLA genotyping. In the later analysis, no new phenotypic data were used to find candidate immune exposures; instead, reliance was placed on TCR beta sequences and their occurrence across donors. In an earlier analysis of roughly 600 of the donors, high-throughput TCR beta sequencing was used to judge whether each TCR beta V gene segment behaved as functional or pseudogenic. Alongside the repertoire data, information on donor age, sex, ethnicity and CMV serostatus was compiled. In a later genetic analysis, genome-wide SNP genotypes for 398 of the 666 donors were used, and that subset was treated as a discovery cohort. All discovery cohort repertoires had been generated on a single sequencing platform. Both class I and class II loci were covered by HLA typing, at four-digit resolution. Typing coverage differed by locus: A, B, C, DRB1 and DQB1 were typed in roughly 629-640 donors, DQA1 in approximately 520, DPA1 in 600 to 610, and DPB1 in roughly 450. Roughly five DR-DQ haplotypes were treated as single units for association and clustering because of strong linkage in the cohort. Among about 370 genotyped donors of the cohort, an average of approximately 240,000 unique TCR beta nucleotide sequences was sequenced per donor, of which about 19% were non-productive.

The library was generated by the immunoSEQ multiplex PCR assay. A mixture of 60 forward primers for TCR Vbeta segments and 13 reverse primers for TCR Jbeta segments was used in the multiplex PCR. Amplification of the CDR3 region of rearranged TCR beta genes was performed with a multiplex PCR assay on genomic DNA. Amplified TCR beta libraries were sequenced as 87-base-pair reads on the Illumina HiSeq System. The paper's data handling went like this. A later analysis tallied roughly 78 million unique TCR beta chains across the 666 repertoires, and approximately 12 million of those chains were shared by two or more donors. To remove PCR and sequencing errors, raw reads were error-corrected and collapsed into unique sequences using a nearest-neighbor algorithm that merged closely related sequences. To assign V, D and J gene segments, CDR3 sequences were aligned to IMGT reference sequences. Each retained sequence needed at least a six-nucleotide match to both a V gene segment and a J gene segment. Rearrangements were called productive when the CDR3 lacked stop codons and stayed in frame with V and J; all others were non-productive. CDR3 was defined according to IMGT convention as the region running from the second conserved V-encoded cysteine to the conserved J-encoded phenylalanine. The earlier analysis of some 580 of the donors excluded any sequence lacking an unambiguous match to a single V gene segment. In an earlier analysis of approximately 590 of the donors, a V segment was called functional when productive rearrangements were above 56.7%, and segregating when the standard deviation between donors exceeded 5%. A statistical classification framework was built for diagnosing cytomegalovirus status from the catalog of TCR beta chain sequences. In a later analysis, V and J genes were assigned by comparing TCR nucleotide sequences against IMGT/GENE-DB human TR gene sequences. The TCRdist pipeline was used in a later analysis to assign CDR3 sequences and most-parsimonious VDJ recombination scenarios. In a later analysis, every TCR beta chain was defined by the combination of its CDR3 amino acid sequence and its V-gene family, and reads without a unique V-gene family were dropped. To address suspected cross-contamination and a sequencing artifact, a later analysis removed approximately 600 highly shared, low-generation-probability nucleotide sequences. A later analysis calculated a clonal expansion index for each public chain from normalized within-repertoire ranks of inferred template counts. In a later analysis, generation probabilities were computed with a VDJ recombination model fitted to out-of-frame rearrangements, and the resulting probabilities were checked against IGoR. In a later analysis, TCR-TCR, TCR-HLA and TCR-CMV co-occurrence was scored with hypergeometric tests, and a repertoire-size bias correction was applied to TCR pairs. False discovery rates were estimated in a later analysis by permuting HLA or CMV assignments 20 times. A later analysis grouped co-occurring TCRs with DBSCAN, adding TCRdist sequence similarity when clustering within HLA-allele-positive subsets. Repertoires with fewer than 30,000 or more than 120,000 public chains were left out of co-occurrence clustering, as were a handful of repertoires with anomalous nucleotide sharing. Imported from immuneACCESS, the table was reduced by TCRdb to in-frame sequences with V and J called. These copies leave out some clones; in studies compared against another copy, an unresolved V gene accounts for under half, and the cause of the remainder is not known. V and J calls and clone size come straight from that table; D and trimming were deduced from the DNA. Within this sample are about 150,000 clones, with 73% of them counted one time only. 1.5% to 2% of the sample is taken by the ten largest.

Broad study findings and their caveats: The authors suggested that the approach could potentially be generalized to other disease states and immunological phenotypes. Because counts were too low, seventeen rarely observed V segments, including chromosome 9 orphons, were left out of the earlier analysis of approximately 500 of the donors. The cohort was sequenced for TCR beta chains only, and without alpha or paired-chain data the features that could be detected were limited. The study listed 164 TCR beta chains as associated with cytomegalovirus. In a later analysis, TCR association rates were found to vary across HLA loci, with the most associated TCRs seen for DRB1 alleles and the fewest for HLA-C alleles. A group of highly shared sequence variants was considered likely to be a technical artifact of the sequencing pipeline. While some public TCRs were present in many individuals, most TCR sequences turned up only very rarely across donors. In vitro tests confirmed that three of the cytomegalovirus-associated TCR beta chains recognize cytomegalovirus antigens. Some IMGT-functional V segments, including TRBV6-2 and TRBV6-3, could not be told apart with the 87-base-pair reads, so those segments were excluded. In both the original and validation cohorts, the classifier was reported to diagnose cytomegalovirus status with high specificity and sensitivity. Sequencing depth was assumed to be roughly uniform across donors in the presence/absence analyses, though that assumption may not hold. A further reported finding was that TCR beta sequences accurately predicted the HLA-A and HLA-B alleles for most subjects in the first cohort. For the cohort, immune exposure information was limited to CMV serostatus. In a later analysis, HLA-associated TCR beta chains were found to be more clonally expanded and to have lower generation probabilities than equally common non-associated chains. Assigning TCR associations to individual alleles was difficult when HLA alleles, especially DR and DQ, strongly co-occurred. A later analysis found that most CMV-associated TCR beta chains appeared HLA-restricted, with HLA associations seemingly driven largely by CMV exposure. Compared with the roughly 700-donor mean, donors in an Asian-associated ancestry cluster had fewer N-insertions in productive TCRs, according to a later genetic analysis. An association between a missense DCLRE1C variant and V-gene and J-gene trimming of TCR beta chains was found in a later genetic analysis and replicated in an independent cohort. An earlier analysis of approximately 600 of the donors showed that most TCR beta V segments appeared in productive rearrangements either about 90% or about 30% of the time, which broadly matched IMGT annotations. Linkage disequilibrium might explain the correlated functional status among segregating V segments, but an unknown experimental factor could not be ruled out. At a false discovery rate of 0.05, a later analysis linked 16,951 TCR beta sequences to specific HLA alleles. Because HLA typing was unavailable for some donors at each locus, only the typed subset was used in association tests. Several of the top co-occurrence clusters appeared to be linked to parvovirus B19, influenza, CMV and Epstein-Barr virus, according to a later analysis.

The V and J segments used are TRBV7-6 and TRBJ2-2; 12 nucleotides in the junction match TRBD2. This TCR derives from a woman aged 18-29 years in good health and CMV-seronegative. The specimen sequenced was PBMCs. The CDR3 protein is CASSWGLAGEGTGELFF. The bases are TGTGCCAGCAGCTGGGGACTAGCGGGCGAGGGGACCGGGGAGCTGTTTTTT.